This T cell receptor (beta chain) was documented in a study of T cell clonality in common variable immunodeficiency. TCRdb keeps only in-frame clones here, not all; method: immunoSEQ multiplex PCR. The specimen has 40,000 to 45,000 clones, none found just once. J lost 7 bases, V lost 4 bases, and 3 bases had no gene match. Germline V CDR1 and CDR2: SGHRS, YFSETQ. The CDR3 runs 14 residues. At least ten counts were recorded for this clone. The read ends 3 residues shy of where the CDR3 ends; the end is completed using the germline J gene. V gene TRBV5-1 combines with J gene TRBJ1-5; TRBD1 matches 12 bases. The receptor's source is a person aged 18-70 years in good health. The specimen sequenced was peripheral blood mononuclear cells. The DNA read from the CDR3 is TGCGCCAGCAGCCTAGGGACAGGGGGCCAGCCC. Amino acid sequence: CASSLGTGGQP. The full CDR3 sequence reads CASSLGTGGQPQHF.